This TCR beta chain was identified in a study of blood T cells in healthy people across ages. Then a second PCR, running roughly 6 to 11 cycles, was carried out with a sample-barcoded 5' primer and a J-beta primer mix. TCRdb redid the calling of the 5' RACE reads with MiXCR, one entry per CDR3 protein. The sample comprises roughly 410,000 distinct CDR3 sequences, approximately 51% of which are singletons, and 45% to 55% rests with the top ten. The donors, aged roughly 6 to 95, were healthy Caucasians from Russia. Germline V gene data show CDR1 as LGHNA and CDR2 as YSLEER. V was pared by 5 bases and J by 7 bases, with 8 bases of the junction left unmatched. The CDR3 consists of 15 residues.

Sequencing was carried out using blood. This sequence originates from a man in his fifties or sixties in good health. V usage is TRBV4-3 and J usage is TRBJ2-1, with 10 bases fitting TRBD1. CDR3 sequence (DNA): TGCGCCAGCAGCTCCGGGACAGGGGATGAAAATGAGCAGTTCTTC. It encodes CASSSGTGDENEQFF.